Following are 14 T cell receptor beta chains from one sample sequenced in a study of T-cell memory formation after mild COVID-19. TCRdb called the 5' RACE reads again in MiXCR, with one record for every CDR3 protein. Of about 310,000 distinct CDR3 sequences in the sample, about a sixth were seen once. Sequenced input: PBMCs or a T cell subset sorted from them (not recorded which). The receptor set was obtained from a man younger than 35 who had mild COVID-19 (a few samples of this study predate the infection). Cell type and time point are not known.

This clonotype was picked up a small number of times. The chain uses TRBV6-5 and TRBJ1-4; no firm D call. This CDR3 region has 13 residues. The germline V gene has CDR1 MNHEY and CDR2 SVGAGI. V gave up 11 bases and J gave up 3 bases, with 13 bases separating them. The CDR3 here is CAAAHRPNEKLFF. CDR3 coding DNA: TGTGCCGCTGCACACCGACCTAATGAAAAACTGTTTTTT.

This clonotype was picked up one time. CDR3 bases: TGTGCCAGCAGCCAAGTGGGCGGGGCGTCCCTTTACGAGCAGTACGTC. Translating it yields CASSQVGGASLYEQYV. The rearrangement joins TRBV3-1 to TRBJ2-7; D possibly corresponds to TRBD2 (6 bases). CDR1 is LGHDT and CDR2 is YNNKEL in the germline V gene (reference sequence). This CDR3 comprises 16 residues. V shed 1 base and J shed 4 bases, with 17 bases lying between them.

This clonotype appeared a few times. The chain links TRBV7-2 to TRBJ2-3; possibly TRBD1 for D (6 bases). CDR3 length equals 13 residues. Trimming stripped 2 bases from V and 6 bases from J, with 9 bases between. Germline loops: CDR1 SGHTA, CDR2 FQGNSA. The CDR3 protein is CASSLTGHDTQYF. In DNA form, the CDR3 reads TGTGCCAGCAGCTTAACAGGGCACGATACGCAGTATTTT.

The V gene is TRBV11-2, the J gene TRBJ2-3; unclear D gene. V was pared by 1 base and J by 0 bases, with 14 bases between. Germline values: CDR1 SGHAT, CDR2 FQNNGV. This CDR3 is built from 17 residues. The CDR3 region has the DNA TGTGCCAGCAGCTTAGTTGCGATGAGTCCCAGCACAGATACGCAGTATTTT. This gives the protein CASSLVAMSPSTDTQYF.

This chain links TRBV4-3 with TRBJ2-3; D is perhaps TRBD1 (6 bases). CDR3 length: 17 residues. Germline V CDR1 and CDR2: LGHNA, YSLEER. V lost 4 bases, J lost 6 bases, and 23 bases lay in between. The CDR3: CASSPKSPGDLSDTQYF. The CDR3 DNA reads as TGCGCCAGCAGCCCCAAGTCGCCAGGGGACCTCTCCGATACGCAGTATTTT.

This clonotype has a count of ten or more. The J gene is TRBJ1-2, the V gene TRBV6-5; 7 nucleotides align to TRBD1. Looked up from germline, CDR1 is MNHEY and CDR2 is SVGAGI. Trimming cost V 8 bases and J 8 bases; bases outside gene matches: 8. This CDR3 has 12 residues. DNA for the CDR3: TGTGCCAGCCAGGGGGACAAAGGCGGCTACACCTTC. This gives the protein CASQGDKGGYTF.

The V gene is TRBV28, the J gene TRBJ1-3; tentatively, D is TRBD1 (5 bases). V was cut by 4 bases and J by 8 bases, with 12 bases left in between. The CDR3 covers 13 residues. Germline loops: CDR1 MDHEN, CDR2 SYDVKM. As DNA, the CDR3 is TGTGCCAGCAGTTATAGGGGAAGGGACACCATATATTTT. As protein: CASSYRGRDTIYF.

The chain carries TRBV27 and TRBJ2-5; 7 nucleotides agree with TRBD2. CDR3 size: 13 residues. After removal of 8 bases from V and 3 bases from J, the junction contained 6 bases not matched to a gene. CDR1 is MNHEY and CDR2 is SMNVEV in the germline V gene (reference sequence). CDR3 bases: TGTGCCAGCGGCCCTGGGGGGGAAGAGACCCAGTACTTC. It encodes CASGPGGEETQYF.

CDR3 nucleotides: TGCGCCAGCAGCTTGTTGGGGCCTGAGCAGTTCTTC. It yields the protein CASSLLGPEQFF. The gene calls are TRBV5-1 and TRBJ2-1; D may be TRBD1 (5 bases). The CDR3 runs 12 residues. Germline values: CDR1 SGHRS, CDR2 YFSETQ. Trimming left V 1 base short and J 9 bases short, with 8 bases between.

This clonotype appeared a few times. J is TRBJ1-1 and V is TRBV6-1; no reliable D call. The germline V gene has CDR1 MNHNS and CDR2 SASEGT. The CDR3 consists of 14 residues. The V end lost 3 bases, the J end lost 1 base, and 9 bases lay between the germline ends. The CDR3 here is CASSDGRKNTEAFF. The CDR3 DNA is TGTGCCAGCAGTGACGGCAGGAAGAACACTGAAGCTTTCTTT.

J is TRBJ1-2 and V is TRBV6-5; no definite D call. The V gene lost 0 bases and the J gene lost 1 base, with 12 bases spanning the gap. Germline V gives CDR1 MNHEY, CDR2 SVGAGI. The CDR3 runs 16 residues. The CDR3 nucleotides read TGTGCCAGCAGTTACTCGACGAAGCCTGTTAACTATGGCTACACCTTC. It specifies CASSYSTKPVNYGYTF.

In this sample, this clonotype turned up a few times. The chain joins TRBV29-1 to TRBJ1-3; no firm D call. This CDR3 is 13 amino acids long. The V gene's germline CDR1 is SQVTM and CDR2 ANQGSEA. V shed 6 bases and J shed 8 bases, with 17 bases lying between them. The CDR3: CSVETRVPHTIYF. The CDR3 coding sequence is TGCAGCGTGGAGACAAGGGTTCCGCACACCATATATTTT.

This clonotype was found a few times. CDR3 nucleotide sequence: TGTGCCAGCAGTTTCGTCAGGGGGTTTGGTGGAAACACCATATATTTT. It yields the protein CASSFVRGFGGNTIYF. The chain has TRBV6-2 or TRBV6-3 and TRBJ1-3, with TRBD1 matching over 7 bases. This CDR3 region has 16 residues. V gave up 4 bases and J gave up 3 bases; unmatched junction bases: 9. Germline lookup yields CDR1 MNHEY and CDR2 SVGEGT.

This clonotype was seen only a few times. The V call is TRBV20-1, the J call TRBJ2-7; 9 bases align to TRBD1. The J segment lost 0 bases and the V segment lost 3 bases, leaving 9 bases of the junction unmatched. Per germline, CDR1 DFQATT and CDR2 SNEGSKA (reference sequence). The CDR3 consists of 16 residues. The CDR3 here is CSASSGQGLTSYEQYF. The CDR3 DNA reads as TGCAGTGCTAGTTCGGGACAGGGATTAACCTCCTACGAGCAGTACTTC.